What follows is one T cell receptor beta chain and its context. This sample is part of a study of T-cell memory formation after mild COVID-19. TCRdb re-derived calls from the 5' RACE reads in MiXCR, one entry per CDR3 protein. This table has about 150,000 distinct CDR3 sequences, more than 12% appearing once. The germline V gene encodes CDR1 SGHVS and CDR2 FQNEAQ. This CDR3 spans 14 amino acids. V dropped 1 base and J dropped 8 bases, with 12 bases sitting between them. V usage is TRBV7-8 and J usage is TRBJ2-1; D call uncertain. Sequencing used PBMCs or a T cell subset sorted from them (not recorded which). This receptor was identified in an adult woman who had mild COVID-19 (a few samples of this study predate the infection). Cell type and time point are not known. The chain's CDR3 is CASSLGTSGDEQFF. CDR3 sequence (DNA): TGTGCCAGCAGCTTAGGGACCTCCGGCGATGAGCAGTTCTTC.